Detailed here is one T cell receptor (beta chain). Its antigen is as yet unknown. CD45RO-negative, CCR7-selected cells formed the naive CD8 fraction, which excluded terminally differentiated effector memory CD45RA+ cells. An approximately 200 ng quantity of DNA, some 30,000 T cell genomes, went into the sorted-subset replicate PCRs. The method was immunoSEQ multiplex PCR; TCRdb's version includes in-frame clones alone and lacks a portion of them. The table has more than 2 million clones, over 85% seen once; the top ten hold over 1.5%. The data were obtained in a study of shared clonotypes between healthy human individuals. Broader study findings: Naive subsets, compared against memory subsets, generally had larger estimated richness values. Clonotypes shared by all four donors outscored non-shared clonotypes in generation probability.

The V and J ends lost 7 bases and 2 bases, in that order; junction bases with no gene match: 6. The germline V gene encodes CDR1 MNHEY and CDR2 SVGAGI. CDR3 size: 15 residues. The receptor's source is a man aged 18 to 30 in good health. Some clones in this sample may be carry-over from other donors' samples. The chain combines TRBV6-5 with TRBJ2-7; the match to TRBD2 covers 12 bases. The sequenced sample was naive CD8+ T cells from PBMCs. CDR3 sequence reads: CASIGLAGPTYEQYF. Written as DNA, the CDR3 is TGTGCCAGCATTGGACTAGCGGGACCCACCTACGAGCAGTACTTC.